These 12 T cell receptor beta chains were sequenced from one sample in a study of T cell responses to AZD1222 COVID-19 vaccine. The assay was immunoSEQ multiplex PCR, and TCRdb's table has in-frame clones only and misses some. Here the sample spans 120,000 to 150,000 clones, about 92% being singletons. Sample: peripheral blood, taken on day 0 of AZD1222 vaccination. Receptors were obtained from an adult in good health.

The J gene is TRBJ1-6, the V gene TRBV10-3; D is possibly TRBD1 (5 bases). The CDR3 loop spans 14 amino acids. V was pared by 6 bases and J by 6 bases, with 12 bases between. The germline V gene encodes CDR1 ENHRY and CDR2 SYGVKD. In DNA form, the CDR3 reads TGTGCCATCAGCCAGACACAGGTTAATTCACCCCTCCACTTT. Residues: CAISQTQVNSPLHF.

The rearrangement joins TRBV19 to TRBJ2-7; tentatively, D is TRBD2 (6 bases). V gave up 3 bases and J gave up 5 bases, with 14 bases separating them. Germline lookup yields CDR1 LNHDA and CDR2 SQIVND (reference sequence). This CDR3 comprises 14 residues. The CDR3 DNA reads TGTGCCAGTAGTATCGGAGGGTTATCGGACGAGCAGTACTTC. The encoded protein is CASSIGGLSDEQYF.

In nucleotides, the CDR3 is TGTGCCAGCAGCCGAGGGTCTAATCAGCCCCAGCATTTT. It specifies CASSRGSNQPQHF. This chain connects TRBV5-4 to TRBJ1-5; D gene uncertain. V was pared by 4 bases and J by 4 bases, with 9 bases between. The CDR3 covers 13 residues. CDR1 SGHNT and CDR2 YYREEE come from the germline V gene (reference sequence).

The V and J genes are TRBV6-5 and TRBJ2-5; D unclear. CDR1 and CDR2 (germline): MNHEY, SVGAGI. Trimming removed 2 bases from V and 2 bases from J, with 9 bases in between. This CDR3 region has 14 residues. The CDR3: CASSYGGIQETQYF. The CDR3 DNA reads TGTGCCAGCAGTTACGGCGGAATACAAGAGACCCAGTACTTC.

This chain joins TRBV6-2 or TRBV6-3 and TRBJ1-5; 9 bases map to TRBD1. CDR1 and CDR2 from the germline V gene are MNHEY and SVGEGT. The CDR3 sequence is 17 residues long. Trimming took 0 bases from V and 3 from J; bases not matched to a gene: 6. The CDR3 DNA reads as TGTGCCAGCAGTTACTCCCCCGGACAGGGGTTCAATCAGCCCCAGCATTTT. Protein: CASSYSPGQGFNQPQHF.

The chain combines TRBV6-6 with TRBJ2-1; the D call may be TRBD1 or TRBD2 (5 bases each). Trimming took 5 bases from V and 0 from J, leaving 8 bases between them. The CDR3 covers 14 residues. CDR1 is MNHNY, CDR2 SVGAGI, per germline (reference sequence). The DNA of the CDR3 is TGTGCCAGCAGTAGGGACGGCTCCTACAATGAGCAGTTCTTC. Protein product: CASSRDGSYNEQFF.

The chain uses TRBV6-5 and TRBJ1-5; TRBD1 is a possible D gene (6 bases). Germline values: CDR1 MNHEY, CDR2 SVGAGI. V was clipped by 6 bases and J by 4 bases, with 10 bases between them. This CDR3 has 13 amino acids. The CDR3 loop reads CASRQGGNQPQHF. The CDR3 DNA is TGTGCCAGCAGACAAGGGGGAAATCAGCCCCAGCATTTT.

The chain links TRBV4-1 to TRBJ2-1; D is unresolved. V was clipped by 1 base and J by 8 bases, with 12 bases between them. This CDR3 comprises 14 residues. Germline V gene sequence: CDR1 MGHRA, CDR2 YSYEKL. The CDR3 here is CASSQGSNWDEQFF. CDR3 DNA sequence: TGCGCCAGCAGCCAAGGGTCCAATTGGGATGAGCAGTTCTTC.

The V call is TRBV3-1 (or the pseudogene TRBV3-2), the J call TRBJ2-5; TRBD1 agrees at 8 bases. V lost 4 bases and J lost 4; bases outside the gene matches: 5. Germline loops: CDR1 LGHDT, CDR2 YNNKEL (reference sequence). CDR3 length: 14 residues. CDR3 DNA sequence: TGTGCCAGCAGCCGGAGGACAGGGTTAGAGACCCAGTACTTC. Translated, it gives CASSRRTGLETQYF.

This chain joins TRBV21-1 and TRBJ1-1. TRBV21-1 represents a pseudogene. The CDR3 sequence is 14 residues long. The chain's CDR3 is CAREGGLMNTEAFF. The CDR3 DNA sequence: TGTGCCAGGGAGGGGGGCTTGATGAACACTGAAGCTTTCTTT.

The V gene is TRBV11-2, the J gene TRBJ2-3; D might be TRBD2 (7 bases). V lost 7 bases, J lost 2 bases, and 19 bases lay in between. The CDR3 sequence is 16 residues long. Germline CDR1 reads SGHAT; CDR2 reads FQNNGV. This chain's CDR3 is CASTTGRGAVTDTQYF. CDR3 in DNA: TGTGCCAGCACCACAGGGAGGGGGGCAGTCACAGATACGCAGTATTTT.

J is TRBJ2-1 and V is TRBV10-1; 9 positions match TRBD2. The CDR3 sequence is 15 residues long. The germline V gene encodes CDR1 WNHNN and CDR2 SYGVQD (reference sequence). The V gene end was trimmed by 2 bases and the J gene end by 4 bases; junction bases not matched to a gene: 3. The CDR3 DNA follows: TGCGCCAGCAGTGAGAGGGCGGGAGGGTACAATGAGCAGTTCTTC. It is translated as CASSERAGGYNEQFF.